Presented here are 25 T cell receptor beta chains from one specimen sequenced in a study of blood T cells in healthy people across ages. Alongside a J-beta primer mix, a sample-barcoded 5' primer served in a second PCR lasting 7 to 11 cycles. TCRdb called the 5' RACE reads again in MiXCR, with one record for every CDR3 protein. The table shows 850,000 to 1,300,000 distinct CDR3 sequences, with around 43% occurring only once. The sample taken for sequencing was blood. These TCRs come from a woman aged 55-75 years in good health.

V gene TRBV30 combines with J gene TRBJ2-7; D ambiguous. The CDR3 has 12 amino acids. Germline V gene sequence: CDR1 GTSNPN, CDR2 SVGIG (reference sequence). Trimming cost V 0 bases and J 2 bases, with 5 bases left between them. The CDR3 DNA reads as TGTGCCTGGAGTGTAGGGCCCTACGAGCAGTACTTC. Protein: CAWSVGPYEQYF. Full variable domain (remainder filled in from reference TRBV30 and TRBJ2-7): SQTIHQWPATLVQPVGSPLSLECTVEGTSNPNLYWYRQAAGRGLQLLFYSVGIGQISSEVPQNLSASRPQDRQFILSSKKLLLSDSGFYLCAWSVGPYEQYFGPGTRLTVT.

The chain uses TRBV15 and TRBJ2-5; 9 bases agree with TRBD1. The CDR3 has 16 residues. Looked up from germline, CDR1 is LNHNV and CDR2 is YYDKDF (reference sequence). V was pared by 3 bases and J by 0 bases, with 5 bases of the junction left unmatched. Here the CDR3 DNA reads TGTGCCACCAGCAGCTCGGACAGGGGATACCAAGAGACCCAGTACTTC. It translates to CATSSSDRGYQETQYF. Full variable domain (remainder filled in from reference TRBV15 and TRBJ2-5): DAMVIQNPRYQVTQFGKPVTLSCSQTLNHNVMYWYQQKSSQAPKLLFHYYDKDFNNEADTPDNFQSRRPNTSFCFLDIRSPGLGDTAMYLCATSSSDRGYQETQYFGPGTRLLVL.

This clonotype was seen only a few times. V usage is TRBV6-2 or TRBV6-3 and J usage is TRBJ1-2, with a weak D call TRBD1 (6 bases). Trimming removed 10 bases from V and 4 bases from J, with 13 bases in between. This CDR3 is built from 12 residues. The germline gives CDR1 MNHEY, CDR2 SVGEGT. CDR3 sequence reads: CAILDRVYGYTF. The CDR3 coding sequence is TGTGCCATCCTGGACAGAGTCTATGGCTACACCTTC.

Only a few counts were recorded for this clonotype. V gene TRBV29-1 combines with J gene TRBJ2-7; 9 bases are a match to TRBD1. V trimming: 5 bases; J trimming: 1 base; junction bases outside the gene matches: 6. The CDR3 has 14 amino acids. Germline V gene data show CDR1 as SQVTM and CDR2 as ANQGSEA. The CDR3 nucleotides are TGCAGCGTTTCCACCGGGACAGGGTCCTACGAGCAGTACTTC. It is translated as CSVSTGTGSYEQYF.

The chain combines TRBV27 with TRBJ2-2; TRBD2 agrees at 8 bases. The V gene's germline CDR1 is MNHEY and CDR2 SMNVEV (reference sequence). J was trimmed by 3 bases and V by 2 bases; bases with no gene match: 2. This CDR3 has 15 residues. CDR3 in amino acids: CASSLSGRDTGELFF. The CDR3 coding sequence is TGTGCCAGCAGTTTAAGCGGGAGAGACACCGGGGAGCTGTTTTTT.

This clonotype showed up just a few times. The chain uses TRBV5-1 and TRBJ2-5; D gene unclear. The CDR3 extends over 14 amino acids. CDR1 is SGHRS, CDR2 YFSETQ, per germline. V was shortened by 4 bases and J by 4 bases, with 14 bases between the two germline ends. CDR3 in DNA: TGCGCCAGCAGCCACGACACCCTACTAGAGACCCAGTACTTC. It specifies CASSHDTLLETQYF.

Concerning this clonotype: This could be a read error, since a much larger clone is one nucleotide away. The chain joins TRBV12-3 or TRBV12-4 to TRBJ2-1; 9 bases map to TRBD2. The length of the CDR3 is 14 residues. V shed 9 bases and J 10 bases; nucleotides not matched to a gene: 13. The CDR3 reads CASLSGTSSHEQFF. In nucleotides, the CDR3 is TGTGCCAGTCTCTCCGGGACTAGCTCCCACGAGCAGTTCTTC.

J is TRBJ2-3 and V is TRBV7-9; TRBD2 matches 10 bases. This CDR3 is 19 amino acids long. V lost 1 base to trimming and J lost 0 bases; unmatched junction nucleotides: 10. Germline CDR1 and CDR2: SEHNR and FQNEAQ (reference sequence). For the CDR3, the DNA is TGTGCCAGCAGCTTAGGGCTAGCGGGAGCCCTTCTTAGCACAGATACGCAGTATTTT. It yields the protein CASSLGLAGALLSTDTQYF.

This rearrangement joins TRBV10-3 to TRBJ1-1, with D uncertain. The CDR3 runs to 14 residues. V lost 10 bases and J lost 5, with 20 bases in between. Germline CDR1 is ENHRY and CDR2 is SYGVKD. This chain's CDR3 is CATGITGPRTEAFF. The CDR3 nucleotides are TGTGCCACCGGGATCACCGGCCCTCGGACTGAAGCTTTCTTT.

The chain employs TRBV5-1 and TRBJ2-7, with D perhaps given as TRBD1 or TRBD2 (5 bases each). Trimming pared 0 bases from V and 0 bases from J, leaving 13 bases between. This CDR3 is 16 amino acids long. Per the germline V gene, CDR1 is SGHRS and CDR2 is YFSETQ. CDR3 protein: CASSLAGRPTSYEQYF. CDR3 DNA: TGCGCCAGCAGCTTGGCGGGACGGCCGACCTCCTACGAGCAGTACTTC.

The rearrangement joins TRBV5-8 to TRBJ2-1; D may be TRBD1 (6 bases). The V gene's germline CDR1 is SGHTS and CDR2 YDEGEE. The V end was cut by 0 bases, the J end by 2 bases, with 15 bases between. This CDR3 has 17 amino acids. The CDR3 protein is CASSLARTAKTYNEQFF. The CDR3, as DNA: TGTGCCAGCAGCTTGGCCAGGACAGCCAAGACCTACAATGAGCAGTTCTTC.

This clonotype appeared many times. V gene TRBV10-3 combines with J gene TRBJ2-6; D is uncertain. Trimming pared 5 bases from V and 1 base from J, leaving 0 bases between. The CDR3 is 12 residues long. Germline V gene lookup returns CDR1 ENHRY and CDR2 SYGVKD. CDR3 bases: TGTGCCATCAGTTCTGGGGCCAACGTCCTGACTTTC. Its translation: CAISSGANVLTF.

The gene calls are TRBV5-8 and TRBJ2-3, with 8 bases matching TRBD1. V shed 2 bases, J shed 2 bases, and the junction held 4 bases outside the gene matches. The CDR3 consists of 15 residues. Germline CDR1 SGHTS, CDR2 YDEGEE. CDR3: CASSFGQGPTDTQYF. The CDR3 DNA follows: TGTGCCAGCAGCTTCGGACAGGGACCCACAGATACGCAGTATTTT.

The chain has TRBV7-9 and TRBJ2-3, with D possibly matching TRBD1 (5 bases). V dropped 1 base and J dropped 2 bases, with 10 bases sitting between them. The CDR3 runs 15 residues. Looked up from germline, CDR1 is SEHNR and CDR2 is FQNEAQ (reference sequence). CDR3 protein: CASSLEQALTDTQYF. In DNA, the CDR3 is TGTGCCAGCAGCTTAGAACAGGCACTCACAGATACGCAGTATTTT.

To note about this clonotype: One end of the junction is discordant with germline, which a read error may explain. The chain recombines TRBV2 with TRBJ2-5; either TRBD1 or TRBD2 may fit D (6 bases each). The CDR3 extends over 15 amino acids. In germline, CDR1 is SNHLY, CDR2 FYNNEI. The CDR3 loop reads CACSDLGGGRETQYF. CDR3 bases: TGTGCCTGCAGTGATTTAGGAGGGGGAAGAGAGACCCAGTACTTC.

This chain links TRBV27 with TRBJ2-2; D remains ambiguous. Germline lookup yields CDR1 MNHEY and CDR2 SMNVEV (reference sequence). This CDR3 is built from 12 residues. The V gene lost 3 bases and the J gene lost 4 bases, with 3 bases spanning the gap. The CDR3 here is CASSFTTGELFF. Here the CDR3 DNA reads TGTGCCAGCAGTTTTACCACCGGGGAGCTGTTTTTT.

V and J are TRBV4-2 and TRBJ1-6; D gene ambiguous. The CDR3 is 18 amino acids. Germline loops: CDR1 LGHNA, CDR2 YNFKEQ. Trimming left V 5 bases short and J 10 bases short, with 27 bases between. CDR3 amino acids: CASSILAGGVNEQSPLHF. The CDR3, as DNA: TGTGCCAGCAGCATTCTAGCGGGAGGAGTTAATGAGCAGTCACCCCTCCACTTT.

The rearrangement links TRBV29-1 to TRBJ2-1; D is possibly TRBD2 (5 bases). There are 15 residues in the CDR3. Germline V gene sequence: CDR1 SQVTM, CDR2 ANQGSEA. Trimming took off 1 base at V and 5 bases at J, with 15 bases between the two ends. The CDR3 protein is CSVEGRAEWNNEQFF. The CDR3 DNA is TGCAGCGTTGAAGGACGAGCGGAGTGGAACAATGAGCAGTTCTTC.

This chain links TRBV28 with TRBJ2-3; possible D gene TRBD2, 5 bases. V was pared by 6 bases and J by 2 bases, with 15 bases between. The CDR3 is made up of 15 amino acids. The V gene's germline CDR1 is MDHEN and CDR2 SYDVKM. In DNA form, the CDR3 reads TGTGCCAGCAGCCCTTTTAGCGACAACACAGATACGCAGTATTTT. Translation gives CASSPFSDNTDTQYF.

The chain has TRBV6-6 and TRBJ1-5; D is perhaps TRBD1 (5 bases). The ends were cut back, 7 bases at V and 4 bases at J, with 11 bases in the middle. Germline CDR1 MNHNY, CDR2 SVGAGI (reference sequence). This CDR3 has 13 amino acids. CDR3 coding DNA: TGTGCCAGCATAGGGCAGGGTAATCAGCCCCAGCATTTT. It codes for CASIGQGNQPQHF.

J is TRBJ2-4 and V is TRBV12-3 or TRBV12-4, with TRBD2 as a possible D gene (6 bases). Trimming removed 2 bases from V and 16 bases from J, with 12 bases in between. CDR3 length: 11 amino acids. Written as DNA, the CDR3 is TGTGCCAGCAGTTTAACGGGACTCCTATACTTC. Translating it yields CASSLTGLLYF.

This clonotype was counted ten times or more. The V and J genes are TRBV9 and TRBJ2-1, with 7 bases lining up with TRBD2. This CDR3 region has 16 residues. Germline V gives CDR1 SGDLS, CDR2 YYNGEE. V shed 0 bases and J 2 bases; nucleotides not matched to a gene: 5. CDR3 coding DNA: TGTGCCAGCAGCGTAGGTCCTAGCGGTACCTACAATGAGCAGTTCTTC. It encodes CASSVGPSGTYNEQFF.

The chain couples TRBV11-2 to TRBJ2-3, with 10 bases that match TRBD2. V gave up 5 bases and J gave up 4 bases; unmatched junction bases: 9. The length of the CDR3 is 16 residues. CDR1 and CDR2 (germline): SGHAT, FQNNGV. The CDR3 sequence: CASSPRPAGGADTQYF. The CDR3 region has the DNA TGTGCCAGCAGCCCGAGACCAGCGGGAGGGGCAGATACGCAGTATTTT.

In regard to this clonotype: One end of the junction does not line up with germline, which may come from a read error. The chain links TRBV12-3 or TRBV12-4 to TRBJ2-4, with D perhaps matching TRBD2 (5 bases). With the DNA end fitting TRBJ2-5 better, the J assignment may be wrong. The CDR3 is 13 amino acids. CDR3: CASSLTSSETQYF. CDR3 bases: TGCGCCAGCAGTTTAACTAGTTCCGAGACCCAGTACTTC.

The table lists this clonotype with a few counts. The V gene is TRBV3-1, the J gene TRBJ2-3; 12 bases agree with TRBD2. The CDR3 has 16 amino acids. The V gene's germline CDR1 is LGHDT and CDR2 YNNKEL (reference sequence). V was pared by 3 bases and J by 2 bases, with 3 bases of the junction left unmatched. The CDR3 sequence is CASSHRLAGDTDTQYF. CDR3 nucleotides: TGTGCCAGCAGCCACAGACTAGCGGGAGACACAGATACGCAGTATTTT.